This T cell receptor beta chain is drawn from a study of T cells in Graves' hyperthyroidism and ophthalmopathy. This clonotype has just a few counts. Its cognate antigen is unknown. The length of the CDR3 is 14 residues. Trimming shortened V by 4 bases and J by 4 bases, and 13 bases separated the two germline ends. Germline CDR1 and CDR2: MGHRA and YSYEKL. A NOSPECS grade of at least 4, a Clinical Activity Score of at least 3 and duration under 3 months were recorded in ophthalmopathy patients. Amplification yielded TCR beta CDR3 regions, with RNA transcripts as the source. The TCR CDR3 was amplified in a first-round RT-PCR using the HTBI primer set. TCRdb itself ran the multiplex PCR reads through MiXCR, one entry per CDR3 protein. The sample holds 400,000 to 550,000 distinct CDR3 sequences, around 22% seen once. Findings of the study overall: Most thyroid clonotypes that were expanded above 0.001 also turned up in blood.

The chain has TRBV4-1 and TRBJ1-1; D perhaps matches TRBD1 (5 bases). The sequence derives from a woman in her twenties or thirties with Graves' ophthalmopathy. What was sequenced was blood. The CDR3 loop reads CASSRRGGFTEAFF. The CDR3, as DNA: TGCGCCAGCAGCCGTCGTGGGGGGTTCACTGAAGCTTTCTTT.